This T cell receptor beta chain was found in a study of cytomegalovirus exposure and HLA in healthy donors. After removal of 4 bases from V and 2 bases from J, the junction contained 5 bases not matched to a gene. Germline-derived CDR1 and CDR2 are SEHNR and FQNEAQ (reference sequence). This CDR3 is built from 15 residues. Regarding the study as a whole: The productive fraction for most TCR beta V segments was about 90% or about 30% in an earlier analysis.

Remarks on this clone: Its antigen is unidentified.

It was with 60 Vbeta and 13 Jbeta primers that the PCR ran. As processed by the authors: Per a later analysis, the number of unique TCR beta chains was about 80 million, of which roughly 11 million were shared. Profiling relied on immunoSEQ multiplex PCR, and the TCRdb table lists in-frame clones only, not all of them. The D gene and trimming were derived from the DNA, and the V and J assignments and clone size from that table. The sample consists of some 180,000 clones, roughly 85% of them appearing once. Source material: PBMCs. The V call is TRBV7-9, the J call TRBJ2-3; TRBD2 aligns across 8 bases. The receptor was isolated from a woman under 40 in good health and CMV-seropositive. The CDR3 coding sequence is TGTGCCAGCAGCTCTACTAGCGGTCACACAGATACGCAGTATTTT. Translating it yields CASSSTSGHTDTQYF.